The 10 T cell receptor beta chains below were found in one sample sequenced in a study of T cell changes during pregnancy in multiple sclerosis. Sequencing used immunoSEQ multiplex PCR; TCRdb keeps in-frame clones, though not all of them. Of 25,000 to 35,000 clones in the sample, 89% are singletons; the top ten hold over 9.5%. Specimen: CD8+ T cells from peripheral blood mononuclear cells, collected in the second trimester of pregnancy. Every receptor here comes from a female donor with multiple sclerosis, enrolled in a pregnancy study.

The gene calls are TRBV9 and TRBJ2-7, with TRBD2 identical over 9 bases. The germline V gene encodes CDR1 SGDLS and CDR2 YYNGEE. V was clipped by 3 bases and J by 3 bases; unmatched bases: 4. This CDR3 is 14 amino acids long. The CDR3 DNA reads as TGTGCCAGCAGCGCTGGGACTAGCCGCTACGAGCAGTACTTC. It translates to CASSAGTSRYEQYF.

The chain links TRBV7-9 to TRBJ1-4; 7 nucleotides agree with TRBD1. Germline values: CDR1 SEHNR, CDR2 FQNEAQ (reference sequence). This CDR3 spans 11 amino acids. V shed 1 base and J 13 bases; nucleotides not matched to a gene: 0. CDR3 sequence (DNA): TGTGCCAGCAGCTTAGGGGACAGACTGTTTTTT. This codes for CASSLGDRLFF.

DNA for the CDR3: TGTGCCAGCAGTTTGGGCGGGGACGAGCAGTACTTC. Protein sequence: CASSLGGDEQYF. This chain links TRBV7-9 with TRBJ2-7; possibly TRBD2 for D (6 bases). The CDR3 contains 12 residues. The V end was cut by 6 bases, the J end by 5 bases, with 11 bases between. The germline V gene encodes CDR1 SEHNR and CDR2 FQNEAQ (reference sequence).

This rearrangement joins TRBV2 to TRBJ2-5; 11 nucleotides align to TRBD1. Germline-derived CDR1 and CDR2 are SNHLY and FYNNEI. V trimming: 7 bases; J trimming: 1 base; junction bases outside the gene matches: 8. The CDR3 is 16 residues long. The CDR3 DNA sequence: TGTGCCAGCAATGCCGGGACAGGGGGGATCCAAGAGACCCAGTACTTC. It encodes CASNAGTGGIQETQYF.

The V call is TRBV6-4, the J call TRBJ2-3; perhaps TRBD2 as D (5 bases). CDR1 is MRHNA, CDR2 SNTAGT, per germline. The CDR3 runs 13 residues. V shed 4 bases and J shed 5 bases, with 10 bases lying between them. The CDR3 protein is CASSVGELDTQYF. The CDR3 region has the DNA TGTGCCAGCAGTGTCGGGGAATTAGATACGCAGTATTTT.

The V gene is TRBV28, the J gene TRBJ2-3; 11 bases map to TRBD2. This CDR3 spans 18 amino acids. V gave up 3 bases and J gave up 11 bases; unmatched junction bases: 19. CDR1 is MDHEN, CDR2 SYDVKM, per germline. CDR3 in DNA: TGTGCCAGCAGTTTCGGTCAGGGGGCTAGCGGGAGGCCACCGGGGCAGTATTTT. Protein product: CASSFGQGASGRPPGQYF.

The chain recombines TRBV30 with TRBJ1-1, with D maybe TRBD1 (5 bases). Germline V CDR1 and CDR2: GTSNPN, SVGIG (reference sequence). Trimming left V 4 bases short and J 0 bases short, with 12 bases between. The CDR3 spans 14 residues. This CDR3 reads CAWNEQGMNTEAFF. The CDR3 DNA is TGTGCCTGGAACGAGCAGGGAATGAACACTGAAGCTTTCTTT.

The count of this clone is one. The CDR3 sequence is CASSAPIAGGSYEQYF. DNA of the CDR3: TGTGCCAGCAGCGCACCCATAGCGGGAGGCTCCTACGAGCAGTACTTC. The rearrangement links TRBV9 to TRBJ2-7; 10 bases align to TRBD2. The CDR3 length is 16 residues. CDR1 is SGDLS, CDR2 YYNGEE, per germline. J gave up 0 bases and V 3 bases, and 6 bases lay outside the gene matches.

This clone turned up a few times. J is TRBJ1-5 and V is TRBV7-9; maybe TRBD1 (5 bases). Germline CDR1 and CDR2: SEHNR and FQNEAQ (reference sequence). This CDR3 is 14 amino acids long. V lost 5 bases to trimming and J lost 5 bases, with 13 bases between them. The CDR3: CASSPGAYDQPQHF. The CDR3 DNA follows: TGTGCCAGCAGCCCTGGGGCATATGATCAGCCCCAGCATTTT.

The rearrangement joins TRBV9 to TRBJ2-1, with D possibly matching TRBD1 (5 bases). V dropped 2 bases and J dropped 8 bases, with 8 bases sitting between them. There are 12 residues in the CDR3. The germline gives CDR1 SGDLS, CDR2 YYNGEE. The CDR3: CASSVQGHEQFF. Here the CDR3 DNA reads TGTGCCAGCAGCGTGCAGGGCCATGAGCAGTTCTTC.